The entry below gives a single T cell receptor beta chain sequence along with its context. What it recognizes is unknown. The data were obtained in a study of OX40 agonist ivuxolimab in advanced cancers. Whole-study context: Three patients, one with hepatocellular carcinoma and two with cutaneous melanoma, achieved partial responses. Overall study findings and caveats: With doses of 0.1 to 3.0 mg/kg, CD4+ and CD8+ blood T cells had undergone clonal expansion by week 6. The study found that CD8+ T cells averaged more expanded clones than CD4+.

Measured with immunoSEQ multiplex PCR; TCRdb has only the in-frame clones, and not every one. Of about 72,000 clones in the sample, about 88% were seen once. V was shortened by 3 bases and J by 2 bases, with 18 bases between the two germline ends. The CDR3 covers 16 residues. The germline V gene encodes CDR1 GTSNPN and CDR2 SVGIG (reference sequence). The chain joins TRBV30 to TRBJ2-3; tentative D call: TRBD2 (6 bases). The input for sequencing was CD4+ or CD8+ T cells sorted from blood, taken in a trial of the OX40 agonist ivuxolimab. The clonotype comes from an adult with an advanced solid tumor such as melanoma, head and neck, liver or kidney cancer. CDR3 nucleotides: TGTGCCTGGAGGGCCGGGACTCCCAACCCCACAGATACGCAGTATTTT. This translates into CAWRAGTPNPTDTQYF.